Sequencing of this T cell receptor (beta chain) was carried out in a study of T cells in Graves' hyperthyroidism and ophthalmopathy. This clonotype was seen repeatedly, ten times or more. Trimming removed 2 bases from V and 3 bases from J, with 7 bases in between. The CDR3 has 13 amino acids. Looked up from germline, CDR1 is DFQATT and CDR2 is SNEGSKA (reference sequence). Regions amplified from RNA transcripts were the TCR beta CDR3 regions. The HTBI primer set was used in a first-round RT-PCR of the TCR CDR3. TCRdb analysed the multiplex PCR reads with MiXCR anew, one entry per CDR3 protein. Of about 340,000 distinct CDR3 sequences in the sample, 18% were seen once.

This chain links TRBV20-1 with TRBJ1-4; D unclear. The sequenced sample was blood. This TCR derives from a woman aged 50 to 60 with Graves' hyperthyroidism. The CDR3 DNA follows: TGCAGTGCTAGAAGTGGGGCTAATGAAAAACTGTTTTTT. It encodes CSARSGANEKLFF.